This T cell receptor (beta chain) was obtained from a study of cytomegalovirus exposure and HLA in healthy donors. Study-wide findings and caveats: One cluster of highly shared sequence variants probably arose as a sequencing artifact.

In the PCR, 60 Vbeta and 13 Jbeta primers were used. Repertoires were generated with immunoSEQ multiplex PCR, while TCRdb's copy carries only in-frame clones and drops some. The table records about 200,000 clones, 85% to 90% of them present only once. To note about this clone: The antigen is undetermined.

CDR1 and CDR2 from the germline V gene are SGDLS and YYNGEE. Trimming removed 6 bases from V and 0 bases from J, with 15 bases in between. The CDR3 totals 15 residues. Sample: PBMCs. This rearrangement joins TRBV9 to TRBJ1-2; D ambiguous. The origin of this receptor is a man aged 30 to 39 in good health and CMV-seronegative. CDR3 sequence: CASTTQSQANYGYTF. The CDR3 DNA reads TGTGCCAGCACCACCCAATCACAAGCTAACTATGGCTACACCTTC.